This passage covers 4 T cell receptor beta chains from one sample sequenced in a study of Graves' ophthalmopathy and Graves' hyperthyroidism. Researchers took RNA transcripts and amplified TCR beta CDR3 regions from them. Second-round multiplex PCR came after first-round RT-PCR with HTBI primers. TCRdb ran MiXCR on the multiplex PCR reads and lists one entry per CDR3 protein. This sample has a few hundred thousand distinct CDR3 sequences, with roughly 21% found just once. Sequenced input: peripheral blood. The receptors were gathered from a woman between 50 and 59 years old with Graves' ophthalmopathy.

This chain links TRBV6-1 with TRBJ2-4; 7 bases match TRBD1. This CDR3 contains 17 residues. Germline assignment: CDR1 MNHNS and CDR2 SASEGT. J gave up 0 bases and V 7 bases, and 12 bases lay outside the gene matches. The CDR3 sequence is CASITTGLGAAKNIQYF. The CDR3 coding sequence is TGTGCCAGCATAACGACAGGGTTGGGGGCAGCCAAAAACATTCAGTACTTC.

V is TRBV7-3 and J is TRBJ2-7; 7 bases agree with TRBD2. V trimming: 3 bases; J trimming: 5 bases; junction bases outside the gene matches: 10. The CDR3 sequence is 15 residues long. Germline V lookup: CDR1 SGHTA, CDR2 FQGTGA. CDR3 nucleotide sequence: TGTGCCAGCAGCTTCCTAGCGGCCCCCATTCACGAGCAGTACTTC. This gives the protein CASSFLAAPIHEQYF.

The rearrangement uses TRBV28 and TRBJ1-3, with a tentative D call TRBD1 (6 bases). The length of the CDR3 is 12 residues. Trimming removed 10 bases from V and 12 bases from J, with 19 bases in between. Germline V gene sequence: CDR1 MDHEN, CDR2 SYDVKM. The CDR3 here is CATTGFPYIIYF. DNA of the CDR3: TGTGCCACGACAGGATTCCCGTACATCATATATTTT.

This clonotype has ten or more counts. The V call is TRBV20-1, the J call TRBJ1-3; weak D call: TRBD1 (5 bases). The CDR3 has 15 residues. Germline V gene lookup returns CDR1 DFQATT and CDR2 SNEGSKA (reference sequence). V dropped 4 bases and J dropped 4 bases, with 17 bases sitting between them. CDR3 in DNA: TGCAGTGCTACTGGTTCTGAGGGGTCAGGAAACACCATATATTTT. Protein: CSATGSEGSGNTIYF.